This T cell receptor beta chain appears in the sequencing data of a study of early T cells in non-severe SARS-CoV-2 infection. Worth noting for this clonotype: The antigen is undetermined.

Unique molecular identifier tags were affixed to discrete cDNA molecules. TCRdb fed the 5' RACE reads into MiXCR, producing one record per CDR3 protein. In the table there are about 80,000 distinct CDR3 sequences, about 12% of which are singletons. The CDR3 is 15 amino acids. The V segment lost 4 bases and the J segment 6 bases; nucleotides outside the gene matches: 12. Germline assignment: CDR1 LGHDT and CDR2 YNNKEL (reference sequence). The study, taken as a whole, reports: Reliance on VDJdb matching favored anti-spike CD8 responses; private and CD4 specificities were missed.

Sequences were obtained from whole blood. The genes are TRBV3-1 and TRBJ2-7, with 7 bases lining up with TRBD2. This TCR came from an adult who was a healthcare worker with PCR-confirmed SARS-CoV-2 infection or an uninfected control (not recorded which). The CDR3 loop is CASSLALAGVFEQYF. The CDR3 DNA reads as TGTGCCAGCAGCCTCGCTCTGGCGGGAGTTTTCGAGCAGTACTTC.